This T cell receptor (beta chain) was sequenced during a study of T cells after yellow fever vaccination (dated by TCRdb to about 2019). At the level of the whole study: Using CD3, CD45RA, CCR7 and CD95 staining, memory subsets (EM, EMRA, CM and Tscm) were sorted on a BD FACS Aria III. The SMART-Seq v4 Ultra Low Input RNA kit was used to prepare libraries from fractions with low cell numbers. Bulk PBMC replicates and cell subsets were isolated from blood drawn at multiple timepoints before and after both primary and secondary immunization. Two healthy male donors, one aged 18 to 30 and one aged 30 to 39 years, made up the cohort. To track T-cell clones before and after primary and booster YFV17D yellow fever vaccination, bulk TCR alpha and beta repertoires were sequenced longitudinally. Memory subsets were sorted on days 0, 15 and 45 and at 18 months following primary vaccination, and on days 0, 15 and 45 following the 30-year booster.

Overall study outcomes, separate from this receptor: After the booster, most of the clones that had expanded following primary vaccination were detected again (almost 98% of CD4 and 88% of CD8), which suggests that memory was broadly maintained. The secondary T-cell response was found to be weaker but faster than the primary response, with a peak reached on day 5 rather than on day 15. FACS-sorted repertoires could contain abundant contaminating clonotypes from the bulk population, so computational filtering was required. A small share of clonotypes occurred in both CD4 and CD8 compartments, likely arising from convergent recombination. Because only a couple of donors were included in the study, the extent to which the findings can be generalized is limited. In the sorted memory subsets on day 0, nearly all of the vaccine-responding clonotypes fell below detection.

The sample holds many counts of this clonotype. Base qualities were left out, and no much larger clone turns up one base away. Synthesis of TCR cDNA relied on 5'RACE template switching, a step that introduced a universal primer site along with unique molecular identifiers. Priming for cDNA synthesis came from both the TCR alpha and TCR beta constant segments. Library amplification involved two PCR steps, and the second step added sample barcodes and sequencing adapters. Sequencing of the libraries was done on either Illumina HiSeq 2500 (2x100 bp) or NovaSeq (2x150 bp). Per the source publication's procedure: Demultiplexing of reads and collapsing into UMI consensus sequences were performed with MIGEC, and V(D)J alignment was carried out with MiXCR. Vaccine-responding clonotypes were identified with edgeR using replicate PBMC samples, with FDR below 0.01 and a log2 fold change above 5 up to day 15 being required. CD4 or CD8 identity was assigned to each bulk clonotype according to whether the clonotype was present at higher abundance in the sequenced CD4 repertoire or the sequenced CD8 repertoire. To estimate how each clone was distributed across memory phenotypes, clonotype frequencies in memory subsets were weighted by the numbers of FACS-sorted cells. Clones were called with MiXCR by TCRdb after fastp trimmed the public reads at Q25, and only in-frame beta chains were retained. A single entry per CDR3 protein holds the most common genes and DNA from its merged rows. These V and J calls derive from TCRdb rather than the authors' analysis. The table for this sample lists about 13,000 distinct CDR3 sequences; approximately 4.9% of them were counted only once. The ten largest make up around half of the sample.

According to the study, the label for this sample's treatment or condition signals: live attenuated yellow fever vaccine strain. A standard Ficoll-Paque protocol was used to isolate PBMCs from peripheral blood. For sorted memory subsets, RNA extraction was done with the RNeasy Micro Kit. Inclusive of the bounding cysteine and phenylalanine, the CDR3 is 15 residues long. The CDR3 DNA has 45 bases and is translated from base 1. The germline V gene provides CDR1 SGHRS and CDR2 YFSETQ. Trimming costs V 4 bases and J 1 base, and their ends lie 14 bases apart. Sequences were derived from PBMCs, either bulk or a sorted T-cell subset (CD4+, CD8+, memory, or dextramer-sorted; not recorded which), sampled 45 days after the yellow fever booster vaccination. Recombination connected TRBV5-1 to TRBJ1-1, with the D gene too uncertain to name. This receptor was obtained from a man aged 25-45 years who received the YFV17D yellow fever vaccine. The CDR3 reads CASSTGVGENTEAFF. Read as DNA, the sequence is TGCGCCAGCAGCACGGGAGTCGGGGAGAACACTGAAGCTTTCTTT.